The 8 T cell receptor beta chains below were found in one sample sequenced in a study of cytomegalovirus exposure and HLA in healthy donors (TCRdb year 2017). The receptor library was made with the immunoSEQ multiplex PCR assay. A mixture of 60 forward primers for TCR Vbeta segments and 13 reverse primers for TCR Jbeta segments was used in the multiplex PCR. Drawn from immuneACCESS, this table holds only the in-frame rearrangements with V and J called that TCRdb kept. Clones are partly lost; checked studies trace under half to an unresolved V gene and leave the rest unexplained. This sample lists fewer than 150,000 clones; around 80% were detected once. The ten largest account for roughly 2.2% of the sample. Sequences were obtained from PBMCs. The receptors here all came from a man younger than 40 in good health and CMV-seronegative.

In its sample, this clone was seen a few times. CDR3 DNA sequence: TGTGCCAGCCGGACAGGGTCCTACGAGCAGTACTTC. Translation gives CASRTGSYEQYF. The rearrangement links TRBV18 to TRBJ2-7, with 8 positions matching TRBD1. The CDR3 totals 12 residues. Losses at the gene ends were 8 bases for V and 1 base for J; bases not matched to a gene: 1. From germline, CDR1 is KGHSH and CDR2 LQKENI.

The chain recombines TRBV18 with TRBJ1-4; 9 nucleotides align to TRBD1. The CDR3 sequence is 16 residues long. Germline trimming cut 4 bases from V and 7 bases from J; bases unmatched to any gene: 10. The germline CDR1 and CDR2 sequences are KGHSH and LQKENI. The CDR3 DNA sequence: TGTGCCAGCTCACGGGGACAGGGAACGAAGGGTGAAAAACTGTTTTTT. It yields the protein CASSRGQGTKGEKLFF.

The chain combines TRBV28 with TRBJ1-1; D unresolved. This CDR3 is 17 amino acids long. The V gene lost 5 bases and the J gene lost 2 bases, with 21 bases spanning the gap. Germline CDR1 is MDHEN and CDR2 is SYDVKM. CDR3 in DNA: TGTGCCAGCAGTATGGTGGGTCTAGGATTGGTAAACACTGAAGCTTTCTTT. This codes for CASSMVGLGLVNTEAFF.

This clone is a singleton in its sample. The chain carries TRBV2 and TRBJ2-3; TRBD2 aligns across 9 bases. Germline-derived CDR1 and CDR2 are SNHLY and FYNNEI. The CDR3 length is 13 residues. The ends lost 8 bases at V and 5 bases at J; junction bases unmatched: 5. The CDR3 reads CASGGGGLDTQYF. The CDR3 bases are TGTGCCAGCGGCGGGGGGGGGTTAGATACGCAGTATTTT.

This chain uses TRBV19 with TRBJ1-2; 11 nucleotides match TRBD1. Germline values: CDR1 LNHDA, CDR2 SQIVND (reference sequence). Trimming at V came to 10 bases and at J to 5 bases, leaving 6 bases not matched to a gene. CDR3 length: 13 amino acids. The CDR3 nucleotides are TGTGCCACCTCCGGACAGGGGGCGTATGGCTACACCTTC. Translating it yields CATSGQGAYGYTF.

The gene calls are TRBV23-1 and TRBJ1-2; D is ambiguous. TRBV23-1 has ORF status, its function being uncertain. This CDR3 has 11 amino acids. Trimming removed 6 bases from V and 10 bases from J, with 12 bases in between. The CDR3, as DNA: TGCGCCAGCAGGCCGAGAGAAGACTACACCTTC. This codes for CASRPREDYTF.

A single count supports this clone. The chain combines TRBV15 with TRBJ2-7; tentative D call: TRBD1 (6 bases). This CDR3 region has 15 residues. CDR1 is LNHNV, CDR2 YYDKDF, per germline (reference sequence). V was trimmed by 0 bases and J by 5 bases, leaving 14 bases between them. This CDR3 reads CATSRDGGVKHEQYF. CDR3 DNA sequence: TGTGCCACCAGCAGAGATGGGGGCGTTAAGCACGAGCAGTACTTC.

This clone has a handful of counts. The V and J genes are TRBV5-1 and TRBJ2-7, with no clear D. The CDR3 totals 14 residues. The germline gives CDR1 SGHRS, CDR2 YFSETQ. Trimming removed 1 base from V and 3 bases from J, with 11 bases in between. Here the CDR3 reads CASSLSAVNYEQYF. As DNA, the CDR3 is TGCGCCAGCAGCTTGAGTGCGGTAAACTACGAGCAGTACTTC.